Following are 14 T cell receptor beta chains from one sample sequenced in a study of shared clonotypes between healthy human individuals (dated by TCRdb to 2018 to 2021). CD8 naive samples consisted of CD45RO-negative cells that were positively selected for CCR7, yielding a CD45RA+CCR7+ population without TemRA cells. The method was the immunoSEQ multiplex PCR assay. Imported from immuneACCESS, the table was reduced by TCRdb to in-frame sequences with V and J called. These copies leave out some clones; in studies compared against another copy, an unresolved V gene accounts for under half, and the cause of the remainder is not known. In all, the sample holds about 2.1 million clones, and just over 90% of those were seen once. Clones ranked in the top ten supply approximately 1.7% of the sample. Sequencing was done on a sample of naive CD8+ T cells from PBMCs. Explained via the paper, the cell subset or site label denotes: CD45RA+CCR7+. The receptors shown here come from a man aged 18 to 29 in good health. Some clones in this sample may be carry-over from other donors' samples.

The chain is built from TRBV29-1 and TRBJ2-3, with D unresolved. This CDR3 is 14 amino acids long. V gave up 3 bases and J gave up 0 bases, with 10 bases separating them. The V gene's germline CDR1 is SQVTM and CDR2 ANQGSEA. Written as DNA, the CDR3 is TGCAGCGTTGACGGTCGCGGTAGCACAGATACGCAGTATTTT. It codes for CSVDGRGSTDTQYF.

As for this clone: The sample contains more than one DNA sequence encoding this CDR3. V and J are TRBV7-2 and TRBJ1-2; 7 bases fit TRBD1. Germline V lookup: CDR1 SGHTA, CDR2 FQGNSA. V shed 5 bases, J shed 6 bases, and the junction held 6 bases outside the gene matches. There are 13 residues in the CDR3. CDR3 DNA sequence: TGTGCCAGCAGCCCTCGACAGGGCGATGGCTACACCTTC. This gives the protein CASSPRQGDGYTF.

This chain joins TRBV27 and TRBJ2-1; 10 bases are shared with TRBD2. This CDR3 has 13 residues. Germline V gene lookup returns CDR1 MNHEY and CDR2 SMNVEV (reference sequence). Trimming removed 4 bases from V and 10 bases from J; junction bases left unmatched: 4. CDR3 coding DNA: TGTGCCAGCAGTTCGAGCGGGAGGGGAGAGCAGTTCTTC. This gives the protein CASSSSGRGEQFF.

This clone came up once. CDR3 loop: CASSQVSGSSVNEQYF. For the CDR3, the DNA is TGTGCCAGCAGTCAAGTTTCCGGATCTAGCGTCAACGAGCAGTACTTC. The genes are TRBV27 and TRBJ2-7; perhaps TRBD2 as D (6 bases). This CDR3 region has 16 residues. Per germline, CDR1 MNHEY and CDR2 SMNVEV (reference sequence). Deletions cut 5 bases from V and 5 bases from J, with 22 bases between.

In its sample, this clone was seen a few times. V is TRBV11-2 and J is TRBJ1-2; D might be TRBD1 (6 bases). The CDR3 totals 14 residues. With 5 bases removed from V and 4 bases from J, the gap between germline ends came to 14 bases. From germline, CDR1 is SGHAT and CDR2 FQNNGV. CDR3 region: CASSTRGYGYGYTF. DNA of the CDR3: TGTGCCAGCAGCACCAGGGGATACGGCTATGGCTACACCTTC.

The CDR3 DNA sequence: TGTGCCAGCAGTGAAGTAGGGACGAGATTGAATGAGCAGTTCTTC. Residues: CASSEVGTRLNEQFF. The V and J genes are TRBV6-1 and TRBJ2-1; either TRBD1 or TRBD2 may fit D (5 bases each). V dropped 1 base and J dropped 7 bases, with 14 bases sitting between them. There are 15 residues in the CDR3. The germline gives CDR1 MNHNS, CDR2 SASEGT.

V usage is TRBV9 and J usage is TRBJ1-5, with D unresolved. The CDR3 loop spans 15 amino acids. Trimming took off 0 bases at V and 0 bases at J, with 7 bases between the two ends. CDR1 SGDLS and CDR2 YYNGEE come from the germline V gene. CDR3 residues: CASSVGDNSNQPQHF. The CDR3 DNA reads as TGTGCCAGCAGCGTAGGGGATAATAGCAATCAGCCCCAGCATTTT.

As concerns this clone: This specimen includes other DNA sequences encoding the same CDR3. As DNA, the CDR3 is TGTGCCAGCAGTTTATCGGGGACTCACTACGAGCAGTACTTC. This translates into CASSLSGTHYEQYF. The chain links TRBV27 to TRBJ2-7; D might be TRBD2 (6 bases). The CDR3 has 14 amino acids. V lost 0 bases and J lost 3, with 9 bases in between. From germline, CDR1 is MNHEY and CDR2 SMNVEV (reference sequence).

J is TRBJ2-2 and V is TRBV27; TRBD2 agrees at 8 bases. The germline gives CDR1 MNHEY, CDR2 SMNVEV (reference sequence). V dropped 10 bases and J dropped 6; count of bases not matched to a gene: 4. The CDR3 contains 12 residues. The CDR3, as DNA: TGTGCCATCTCGGGGGGGCCCGGGGAGCTGTTTTTT. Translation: CAISGGPGELFF.

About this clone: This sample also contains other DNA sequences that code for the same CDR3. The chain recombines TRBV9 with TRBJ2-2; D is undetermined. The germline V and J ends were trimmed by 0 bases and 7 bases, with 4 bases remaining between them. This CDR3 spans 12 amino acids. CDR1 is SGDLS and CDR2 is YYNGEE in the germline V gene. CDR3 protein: CASSVGNGELFF. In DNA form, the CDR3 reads TGTGCCAGCAGCGTAGGAAACGGGGAGCTGTTTTTT.

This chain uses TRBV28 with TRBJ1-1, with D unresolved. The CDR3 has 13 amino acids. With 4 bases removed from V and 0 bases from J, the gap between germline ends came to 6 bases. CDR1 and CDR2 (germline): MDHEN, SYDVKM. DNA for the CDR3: TGTGCCAGCAGTTCGGGTATGAACACTGAAGCTTTCTTT. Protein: CASSSGMNTEAFF.

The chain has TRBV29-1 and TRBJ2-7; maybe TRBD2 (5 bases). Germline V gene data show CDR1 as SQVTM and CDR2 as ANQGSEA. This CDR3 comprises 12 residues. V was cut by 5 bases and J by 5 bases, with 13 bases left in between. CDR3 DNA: TGCAGCGTTCGTGGGAGCGCCCACGAGCAGTACTTC. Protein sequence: CSVRGSAHEQYF.

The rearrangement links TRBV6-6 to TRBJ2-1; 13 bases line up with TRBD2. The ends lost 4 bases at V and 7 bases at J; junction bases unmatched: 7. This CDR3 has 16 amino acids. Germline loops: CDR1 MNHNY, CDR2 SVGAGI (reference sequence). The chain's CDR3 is CASSLTGTSGANEQFF. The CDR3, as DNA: TGTGCCAGCAGTTTAACCGGGACTAGCGGGGCAAATGAGCAGTTCTTC.

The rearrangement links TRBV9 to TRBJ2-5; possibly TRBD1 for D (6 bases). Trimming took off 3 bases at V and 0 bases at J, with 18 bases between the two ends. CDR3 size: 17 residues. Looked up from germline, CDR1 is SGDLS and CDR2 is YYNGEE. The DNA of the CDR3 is TGTGCCAGCAGCGAGCCGAGGGGGACCCAGTACCAAGAGACCCAGTACTTC. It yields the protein CASSEPRGTQYQETQYF.